This T cell receptor (beta chain) was retrieved from a study of early T cells in non-severe SARS-CoV-2 infection. Study as a whole: Sequencing of unsorted whole blood was done on bulk RNA, leaving chains unpaired. General study points: In VDJdb matching, anti-spike CD8 responses were favored while private and CD4 specificities went missing.

Points on this clonotype: Its matching antigen is unknown.

Attached unique molecular identifiers marked individual cDNA molecules. TCRdb recomputed calls from the 5' RACE reads with MiXCR, one row per CDR3 protein. Seen here are 65,000 to 95,000 distinct CDR3 sequences, 9% to 15% observed once, and the top ten hold roughly a sixth. Trimming stripped 1 base from V and 0 bases from J, with 8 bases between. CDR1 and CDR2 (germline): MGHRA, YSYEKL. The CDR3 has 15 residues. The specimen comprised whole blood, sampled at baseline. This chain joins TRBV4-1 and TRBJ2-3; no clear D. The receptor's source is an adult who was a healthcare worker with PCR-confirmed SARS-CoV-2 infection or an uninfected control (not recorded which). The donor label of this sample is uncertain. The CDR3 protein is CASSQAHRSTDTQYF. CDR3 sequence (DNA): TGCGCCAGCAGCCAAGCCCACCGGAGCACAGATACGCAGTATTTT.